This T cell receptor (beta chain) was recorded in a study of shared clonotypes between healthy human individuals (TCRdb year 2020). Regarding the study in general: A couple of women and a few men aged 18 to 49 years were included in the cohort. Per donor, three plates each were used for CD4 naive and CD4 memory, two for CD8 naive, and one for CD8 memory. The study deeply sequenced blood TCR repertoires of five healthy adults to estimate repertoire size and the extent of clonotype sharing between individuals. To increase sequencing depth and limit assay-specific biases, different laboratories used diverse techniques to prepare libraries and sequence TCR repertoires. Per donor, leukapheresis produced somewhere between about 0.85 and 9.5 billion PBMCs.

As to this clone: Its antigen specificity is not known. No base qualities exist here, and no much larger clone lies one base off it.

CD8 naive samples were CD45RO-negative cells positively selected for CCR7, giving a CD45RA+CCR7+ population that excluded TemRA cells. Healthy HIV-negative adults with no recently reported acute infections or vaccinations were included as donors. Every donor was a Caucasian adult residing in Nashville, Tennessee, USA. After blood collection by leukapheresis, PBMCs were isolated using Ficoll-Histopaque density gradient centrifugation and then cryopreserved in the vapor phase of liquid nitrogen. Analytical flow cytometry was used to check the purity and quantity of each magnetically sorted T cell population. From each sorted fraction, genomic DNA was isolated and quantified by UV absorbance on a Nanodrop 2000c. Using the deep immunoSEQ assay, multiplex PCR amplified TCR CDR3 regions from genomic DNA. Genomic DNA extracted from each cell subset was distributed evenly over all wells of several immunoSEQ 96-well plates, and each plate served as one replicate. For sorted subsets, 200 ng of genomic DNA, equivalent to 30,000 or so T cell genomes, went into each replicate PCR. The purified libraries were quantified using a Qubit 3.0 fluorometer, sized with a Bioanalyzer 2100, and then quantified again using the KAPA Library Quantification kit. Every immunoSEQ 96-well plate was sequenced on a separate single-read 150-cycle Illumina NextSeq 550 flow cell. The study's processing was this. Because the immunoSEQ output included only junctional sequences and no quality scores, the filtering could not be the same as the filtering used for full-length reads. Sequences were annotated with PyIR, a Python wrapper for IgBLAST v1.9, and V/J genes and CDR3 were assigned using IMGT germline references. Reads were filtered out if the reads had weak V/J assignments (E-value above 1e-6), no CDR3, stop codons, out-of-frame junctions, or ambiguous translated residues. A V3J clonotype was defined by an identical inferred V gene, J gene, and CDR3 amino acid sequence. The percentage overlap between two repertoires was calculated by dividing the number of shared unique clonotypes by the size of the smaller repertoire. RTK rarefaction, the Chao1 estimator, and Recon v2.1 estimates of unobserved clonotypes were used to assess repertoire richness. For all TCRbeta clonotypes obtained by the gDNA method from a handful of donors, generation probabilities were computed with OLGA. Drawn from immuneACCESS, this table holds only the in-frame rearrangements with V and J called that TCRdb kept. Clones are partly lost; checked studies trace under half to an unresolved V gene and leave the rest unexplained. V and J calls and clone size are those listed in that table; D and trimming were worked out from the DNA. This sample has 750,000 to 1,000,000 clones in its table, and almost 95% of those were observed once. Around 24% of the sample goes to the ten largest clones.

Broad study findings and their caveats: Rarefaction of sorted-subset datasets indicated incomplete sequencing despite the large sequencing depth. Higher generation probabilities were observed for clonotypes shared by all four sorted-subset donors than for non-shared clonotypes. Because the study included a small number of donors, the genetic and exposure-history diversity represented was limited. Based on pairwise subsampling, the degree of clonotype sharing among donors was expected to be affected by sequencing depth. Sampling was limited to blood, and TCR repertoires in tissue likely differ from TCR repertoires in blood. Naive subsets generally had larger estimated clonotype richness than memory subsets. Sharing across several donors was observed for 5% to 6.5% of naive CD4, over 3% of naive CD8, about 2.5% of memory CD4, and roughly 0.4% of memory CD8 clonotypes.

Sequenced input: naive CD8+ T cells sorted from blood. The cell subset or site label of this sample denotes: CD45RA+CCR7+. The sequence came from a man aged 25-45 years in good health.

The CDR3 corresponds to CASSDGQGPNQPQHF. The DNA sequence is TGCGCCAGCAGCGACGGACAGGGCCCCAATCAGCCCCAGCATTTT. This chain is built from TRBV4-1 and TRBJ1-5, with 8 bases matching TRBD1. The CDR3 measures 15 amino acids from cysteine to phenylalanine. The DNA shown is the 45-base CDR3, in frame from base 1. Germline trimming: 5 bases from V, 3 bases from J; junction bases outside gene matches: 6. CDR1 is given as MGHRA and CDR2 as YSYEKL, both from the germline V gene.